Listed below are T cell receptor beta chains from one sample, sequenced in a study of blood T cell repertoires in COVID-19. TCRdb's table, derived via immunoSEQ multiplex PCR, lists solely in-frame clones and lacks some. The table has about 160,000 clones, just under 95% seen once. The sequenced sample consisted of peripheral blood. These TCRs come from a woman in her forties or fifties with acute or convalescent COVID-19. Each CDR3 is given with its conserved first and last residue. The D gene is left open where the match is weak. Not all rows give a size; the values are once, few, many and, for expanded clones, a class.

>TRBD1|TRBV7-9|NA|TRBJ1-4
TGTGCCAGCAGCTTACAGAGACAGGGGAGGGAAAAACTGTTTTTT
CASSLQRQGREKLFF
>NA|TRBV2|NA|TRBJ1-2
TGTGCCAGCAGTGGTTCTTCTTATGGCTACACCTTC
CASSGSSYGYTF
>TRBD1|TRBV5-4|NA|TRBJ2-5
TGTGCCAGCAGCCAGAGGACAGGTGAAGAGACCCAGTACTTC
CASSQRTGEETQYF
>TRBD1|TRBV30|NA|TRBJ1-2
TGTGCCTGGAGTGTACACAGGGGTGACTATGGCTACACCTTC
CAWSVHRGDYGYTF
>NA|TRBV7-9|NA|TRBJ1-4
TGTGCCAGCAGCTTAGGGCAGGGGTTTGAAAAACTGTTTTTT
CASSLGQGFEKLFF
>NA|TRBV28|NA|TRBJ1-2
TGTGCCAGCAGTCCAGGACAGTTAACCAACTATGGCTACACCTTC
CASSPGQLTNYGYTF
>NA|TRBV6-2/TRBV6-3|NA|TRBJ1-1
TGTGCCAGCAGTTACTTCCAGGGAACTGAAGCTTTCTTT
CASSYFQGTEAFF
>TRBD2|TRBV7-3|NA|TRBJ2-1
TGTGCCAGCAGCTCCGAGGGAGCGGGAAGCTCCTACAATGAGCAGTTCTTC
CASSSEGAGSSYNEQFF
>NA|TRBV28|NA|TRBJ1-5
TGTGCCACCCGACGAGGGGAGCGGGGTCAGCCCCAGCATTTT
CATRRGERGQPQHF
>NA|TRBV5-1|NA|TRBJ1-4
TGCGCCAGCAGAAAACAGGGATGGGAAAAACTGTTTTTT
CASRKQGWEKLFF
>NA|TRBV7-2|NA|TRBJ1-3
TGTGCCAGCAGCTTCCAAACCGGCTCTGGAAACACCATATATTTT
CASSFQTGSGNTIYF
>NA|TRBV12-5|NA|TRBJ2-3
TGTGCTAGTGGCTCGGGGGGCCCCGCAGATACGCAGTATTTT
CASGSGGPADTQYF
>NA|TRBV4-1|NA|TRBJ2-3
TGCGCCAGCAGCCAAGATCCGGGTCTCCTGGGAGATACGCAGTATTTT
CASSQDPGLLGDTQYF
>NA|TRBV7-3|NA|TRBJ1-3
TGTGCCAGCCGTCCTTCGGGAGGAAACACCATATATTTT
CASRPSGGNTIYF
>TRBD1|TRBV11-2|NA|TRBJ1-4
TGTGCCAGCAGCTTAACAGGGACAGGGAGTTGGCGGAGTGAAAAACTGTTTTTT
CASSLTGTGSWRSEKLFF
>TRBD1|TRBV4-2|once|TRBJ1-2
TGTGCCAGCAGCCAGACCATTAGGGGGCGAGAAGGTGGCTACACCTTC
CASSQTIRGREGGYTF
>TRBD1|TRBV4-1|once|TRBJ2-1
TGCGCCAGCAGCCATGGGACAGGAGCCTACAATGAGCAGTTCTTC
CASSHGTGAYNEQFF
>NA|TRBV30|NA|TRBJ1-3
TGTGCCACCTCACAGGCCACCTCTGGAAACACCATATATTTT
CATSQATSGNTIYF
>TRBD1|TRBV5-4|NA|TRBJ2-1
TGTGCCAGCAGCTTTATAGGACAGGGGGGCAATGAGCAGTTCTTC
CASSFIGQGGNEQFF
>NA|TRBV7-9|NA|TRBJ2-6
TGTGCCAGCCAACACAGGGCGTCTGGGGCCAACGTCCTGACTTTC
CASQHRASGANVLTF
>NA|TRBV18|NA|TRBJ2-7
TGTGCCAGCTCACCAGGGGCAGGGACCTACGAGCAGTACTTC
CASSPGAGTYEQYF
>TRBD2|TRBV6-2/TRBV6-3|NA|TRBJ2-3
TGTGCCAGCAGTTACATGAGGACTAGCGGGGAGGCGCACACAGATACGCAGTATTTT
CASSYMRTSGEAHTDTQYF